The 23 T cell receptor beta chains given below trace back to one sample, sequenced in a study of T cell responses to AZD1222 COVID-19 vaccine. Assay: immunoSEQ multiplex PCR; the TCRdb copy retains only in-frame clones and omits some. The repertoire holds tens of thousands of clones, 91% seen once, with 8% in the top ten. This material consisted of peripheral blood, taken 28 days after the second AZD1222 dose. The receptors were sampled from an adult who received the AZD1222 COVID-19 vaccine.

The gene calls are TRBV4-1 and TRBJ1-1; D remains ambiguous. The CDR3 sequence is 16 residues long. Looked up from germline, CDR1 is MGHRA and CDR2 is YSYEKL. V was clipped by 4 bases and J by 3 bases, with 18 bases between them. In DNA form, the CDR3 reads TGCGCCAGCAGCCGATTAAAAGCCCAAGGCGACACTGAAGCTTTCTTT. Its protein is CASSRLKAQGDTEAFF.

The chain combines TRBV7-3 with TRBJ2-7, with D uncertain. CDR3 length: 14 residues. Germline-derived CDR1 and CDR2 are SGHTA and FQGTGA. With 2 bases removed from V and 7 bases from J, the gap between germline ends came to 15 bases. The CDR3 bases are TGTGCCAGCAGCTTATTCTCAGGACCCCGAGAGCAGTACTTC. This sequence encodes CASSLFSGPREQYF.

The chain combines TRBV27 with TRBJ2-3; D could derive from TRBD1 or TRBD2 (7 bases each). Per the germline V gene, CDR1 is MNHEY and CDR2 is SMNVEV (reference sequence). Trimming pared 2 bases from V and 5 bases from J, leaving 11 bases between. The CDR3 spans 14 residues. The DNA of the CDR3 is TGTGCCAGCAGTTTAGGCAGGGGGGGAGATACGCAGTATTTT. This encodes CASSLGRGGDTQYF.

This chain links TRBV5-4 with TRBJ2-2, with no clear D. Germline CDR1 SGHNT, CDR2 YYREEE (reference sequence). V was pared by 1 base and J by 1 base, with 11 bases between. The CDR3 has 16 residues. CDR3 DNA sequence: TGTGCCAGCAGCTTGAGTCCAGGCGAGAACACCGGGGAGCTGTTTTTT. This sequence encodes CASSLSPGENTGELFF.

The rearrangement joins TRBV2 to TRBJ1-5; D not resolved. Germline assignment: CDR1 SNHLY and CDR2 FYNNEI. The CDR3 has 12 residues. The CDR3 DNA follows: TGTGCAGGGCGGGGTAGCAATCAGCCCCAGCATTTT. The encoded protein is CAGRGSNQPQHF.

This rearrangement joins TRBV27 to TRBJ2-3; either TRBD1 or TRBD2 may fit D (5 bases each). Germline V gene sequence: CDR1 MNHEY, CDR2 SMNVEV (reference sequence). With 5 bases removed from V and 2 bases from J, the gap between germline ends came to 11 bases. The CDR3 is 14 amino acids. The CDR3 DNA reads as TGTGCCAGCAGTACTGGGACCTACACAGATACGCAGTATTTT. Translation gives CASSTGTYTDTQYF.

The CDR3 coding sequence is TGTGCCAGCAGCTTCCGGGAGCGAGGGAATGAGCAGTTCTTC. Translation: CASSFRERGNEQFF. This rearrangement joins TRBV5-4 to TRBJ2-1; a possible D gene is TRBD2 (6 bases). The CDR3 contains 14 residues. Trimming left V 2 bases short and J 7 bases short, with 13 bases between. Per germline, CDR1 SGHNT and CDR2 YYREEE (reference sequence).

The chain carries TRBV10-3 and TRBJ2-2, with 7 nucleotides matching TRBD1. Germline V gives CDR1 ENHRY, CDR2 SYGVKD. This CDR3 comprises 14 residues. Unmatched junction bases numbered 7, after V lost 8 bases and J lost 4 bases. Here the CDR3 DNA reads TGTGCCATCTCGGGACAGATTGTCACCGGGGAGCTGTTTTTT. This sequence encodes CAISGQIVTGELFF.

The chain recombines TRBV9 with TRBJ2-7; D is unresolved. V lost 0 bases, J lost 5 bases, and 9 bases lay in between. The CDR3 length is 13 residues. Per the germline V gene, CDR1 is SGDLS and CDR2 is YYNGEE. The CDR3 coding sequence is TGTGCCAGCAGCGTAGCGGGTTCCAACGAGCAGTACTTC. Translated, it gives CASSVAGSNEQYF.

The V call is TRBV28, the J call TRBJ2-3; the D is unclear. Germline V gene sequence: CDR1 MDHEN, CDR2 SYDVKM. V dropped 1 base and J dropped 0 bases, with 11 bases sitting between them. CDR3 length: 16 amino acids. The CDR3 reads CASSLSRPMSTDTQYF. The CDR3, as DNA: TGTGCCAGCAGTTTATCCCGACCGATGAGCACAGATACGCAGTATTTT. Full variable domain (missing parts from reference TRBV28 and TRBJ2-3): DVKVTQSSRYLVKRTGEKVFLECVQDMDHENMFWYRQDPGLGLRLIYFSYDVKMKEKGDIPEGYSVSREKKERFSLILESASTNQTSMYLCASSLSRPMSTDTQYFGPGTRLTVL.

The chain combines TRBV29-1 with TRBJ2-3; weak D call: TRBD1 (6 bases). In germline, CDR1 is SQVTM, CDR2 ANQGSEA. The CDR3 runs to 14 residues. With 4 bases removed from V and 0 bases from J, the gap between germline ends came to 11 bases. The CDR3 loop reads CSVGTASSTDTQYF. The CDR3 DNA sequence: TGCAGCGTTGGGACAGCGTCTAGCACAGATACGCAGTATTTT.

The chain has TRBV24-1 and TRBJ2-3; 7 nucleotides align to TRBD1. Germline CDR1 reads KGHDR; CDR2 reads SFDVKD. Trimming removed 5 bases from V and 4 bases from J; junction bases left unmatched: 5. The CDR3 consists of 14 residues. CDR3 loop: CATSGTGVSDTQYF. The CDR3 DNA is TGTGCCACCAGTGGAACAGGGGTCTCAGATACGCAGTATTTT.

This CDR3 reads CASRAGTGVSGANVLTF. The DNA of the CDR3 is TGTGCCAGTAGAGCCGGGACAGGGGTTTCTGGGGCCAACGTCCTGACTTTC. The gene calls are TRBV19 and TRBJ2-6, with 10 bases matching TRBD1. The trim removed 6 bases at V and 1 base at J, leaving 6 bases unmatched. The CDR3 totals 17 residues. Per germline, CDR1 LNHDA and CDR2 SQIVND (reference sequence).

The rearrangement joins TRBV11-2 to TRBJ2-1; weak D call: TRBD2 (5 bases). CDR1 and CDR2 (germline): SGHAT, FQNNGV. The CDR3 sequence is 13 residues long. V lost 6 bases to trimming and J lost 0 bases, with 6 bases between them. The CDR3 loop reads CASSDYSYNEQFF. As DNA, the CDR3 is TGTGCCAGCAGTGACTACTCCTACAATGAGCAGTTCTTC.

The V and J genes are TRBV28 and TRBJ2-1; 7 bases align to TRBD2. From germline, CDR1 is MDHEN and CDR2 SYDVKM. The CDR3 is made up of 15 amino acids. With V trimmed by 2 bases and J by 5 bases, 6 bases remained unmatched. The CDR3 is CASSLRGGTHNEQFF. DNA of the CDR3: TGTGCCAGCAGTTTACGGGGAGGGACCCACAATGAGCAGTTCTTC.

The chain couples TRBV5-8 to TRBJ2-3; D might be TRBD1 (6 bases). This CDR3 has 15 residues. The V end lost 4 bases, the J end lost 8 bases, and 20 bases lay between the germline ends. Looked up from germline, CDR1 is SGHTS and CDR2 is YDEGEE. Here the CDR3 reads CASSGGTTGRSTQYF. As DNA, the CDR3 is TGTGCCAGCAGCGGGGGAACTACAGGGCGAAGTACGCAGTATTTT.

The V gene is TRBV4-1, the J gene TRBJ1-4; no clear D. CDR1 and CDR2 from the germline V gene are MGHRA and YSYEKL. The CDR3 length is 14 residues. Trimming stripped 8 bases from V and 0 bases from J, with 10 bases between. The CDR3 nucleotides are TGCGCCAGCTCGGAATTTACAACTAATGAAAAACTGTTTTTT. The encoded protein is CASSEFTTNEKLFF.

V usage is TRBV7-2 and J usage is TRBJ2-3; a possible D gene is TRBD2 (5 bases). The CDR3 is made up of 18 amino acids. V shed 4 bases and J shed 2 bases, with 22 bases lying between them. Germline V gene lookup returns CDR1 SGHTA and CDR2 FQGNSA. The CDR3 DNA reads TGTGCCAGCAGCTATATCCCTGTACGGAGCGGCACCACAGATACGCAGTATTTT. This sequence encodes CASSYIPVRSGTTDTQYF.

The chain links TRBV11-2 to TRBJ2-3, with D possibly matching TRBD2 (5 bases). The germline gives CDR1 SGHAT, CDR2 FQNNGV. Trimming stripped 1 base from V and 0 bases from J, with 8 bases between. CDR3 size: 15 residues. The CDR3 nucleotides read TGTGCCAGCAGCTTAGTGGGAGTTAGCACAGATACGCAGTATTTT. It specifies CASSLVGVSTDTQYF.

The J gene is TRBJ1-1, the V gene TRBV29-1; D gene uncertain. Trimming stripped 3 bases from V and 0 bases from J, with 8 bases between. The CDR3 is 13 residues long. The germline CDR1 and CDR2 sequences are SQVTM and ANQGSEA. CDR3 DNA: TGCAGCGTTGACCCGGGGATGAACACTGAAGCTTTCTTT. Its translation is CSVDPGMNTEAFF.

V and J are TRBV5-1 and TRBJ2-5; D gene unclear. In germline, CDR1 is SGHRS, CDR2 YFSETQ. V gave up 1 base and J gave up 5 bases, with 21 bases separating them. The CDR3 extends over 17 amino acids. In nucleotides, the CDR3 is TGCGCCAGCAGCTTGAGTAGCTTGACACCCATGATGGAGACCCAGTACTTC. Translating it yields CASSLSSLTPMMETQYF.

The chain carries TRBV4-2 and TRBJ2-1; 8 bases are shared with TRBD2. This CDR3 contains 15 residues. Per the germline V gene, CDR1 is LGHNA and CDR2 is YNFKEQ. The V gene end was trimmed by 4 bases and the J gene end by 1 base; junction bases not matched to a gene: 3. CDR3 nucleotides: TGTGCCAGCAGCCCCAGACTAGCGTCCTACAATGAGCAGTTCTTC. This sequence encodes CASSPRLASYNEQFF.

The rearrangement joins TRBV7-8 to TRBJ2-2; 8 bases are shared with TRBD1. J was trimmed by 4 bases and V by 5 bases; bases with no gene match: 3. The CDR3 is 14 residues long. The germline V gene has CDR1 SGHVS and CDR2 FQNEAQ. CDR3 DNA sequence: TGTGCCAGCAGCATTGACAGGGGCACCGGGGAGCTGTTTTTT. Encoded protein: CASSIDRGTGELFF. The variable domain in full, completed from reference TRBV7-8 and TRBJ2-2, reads GAGVSQSPRYKVAKRGQDVALRCDPISGHVSLFWYQQALGQGPEFLTYFQNEAQLDKSGLPSDRFFAERPEGSVSTLKIQRTQQEDSAVYLCASSIDRGTGELFFGEGSRLTVL.